The table lists the clone carrying this T cell receptor beta chain with a few counts. Its antigen is undetermined. Healthy Russian Caucasian donors spanned ages roughly 6 to 90 years. A second roughly 6 to 12 cycle PCR used barcoded and J-beta primers. Any given sample supplied a minimum of 3 million CDR3-containing paired-end reads. One entry per CDR3 protein, called by TCRdb with MiXCR from the 5' RACE reads. The sample shows about 560,000 distinct CDR3 sequences, around a quarter of them seen only once. V shed 5 bases and J 1 base; nucleotides not matched to a gene: 4. The CDR3 sequence is 17 residues long. CDR1 and CDR2 (germline): KGHDR, SFDVKD. This entry belongs to a study of blood T cells in healthy people across ages. Overall study results and limits: Researchers report that TCR beta diversity correlated strongly with naive T cell percentage.

This same sample was also taken into another study, of T cells of mothers and their children.

This TCR was sampled from a boy aged 2-15 years in good health. Sequencing was performed on blood. The chain has TRBV24-1 and TRBJ2-4; 13 bases fit TRBD2. CDR3 sequence reads: CATSVGLAGVAKNIQYF. The CDR3 DNA is TGTGCCACCAGTGTAGGACTAGCGGGAGTTGCCAAAAACATTCAGTACTTC.